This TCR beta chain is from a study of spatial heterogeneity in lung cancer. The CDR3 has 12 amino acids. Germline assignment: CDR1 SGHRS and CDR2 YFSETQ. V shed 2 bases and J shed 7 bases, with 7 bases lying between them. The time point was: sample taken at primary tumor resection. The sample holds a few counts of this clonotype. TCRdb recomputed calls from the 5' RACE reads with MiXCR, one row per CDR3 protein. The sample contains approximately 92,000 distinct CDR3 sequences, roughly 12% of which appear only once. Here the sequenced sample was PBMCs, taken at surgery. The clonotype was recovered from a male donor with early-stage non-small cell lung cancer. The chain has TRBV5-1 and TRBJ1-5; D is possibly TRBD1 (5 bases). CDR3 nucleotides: TGCGCCAGCAGCTTTTCAGGGCAGCCCCAGCATTTT. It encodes CASSFSGQPQHF.